This TCR beta chain appears in the sequencing data of a study of blood T cell repertoires in COVID-19 (TCRdb year 2020). A note on the overall study: Samples from collaborators originated in the United States, Italy and Spain and spanned both the acute and convalescent phases of COVID-19. The prospective study material was composed of cDNA or gDNA derived from T cells, B-cell-depleted T cells, or PBMCs. The dataset comprised deeply sampled blood TCRbeta repertoires from subjects exposed to, actively infected with, or recovered from COVID-19. The repertoires were released in a freely available public database intended as a resource for research on the immune response to SARS-CoV-2. The samples were drawn from the first 160 participants of the ongoing ImmuneRACE study and from 950 to 1,500 subjects provided by 6 global collaborators. A de-identified subject ID, COVID-19 status, age in years and sex were almost always included in the sample metadata. Where available, HLA class I and class II types were taken from metadata supplied by the sample provider and were not determined by assay-based typing.

Collaborating institutions collected whole blood in K2EDTA tubes following their own protocols. For TCRbeta analysis, collaborators shipped samples as frozen whole blood, isolated PBMCs, or DNA extracted from either of those sample types. This clone was seen only once. The target of this receptor is not known. No base qualities exist here, and no much larger clone lies one base off it. TCRbeta CDR3 regions were amplified from genomic DNA using the immunoSEQ Assay, a bias-controlled multiplex PCR. On the authors' methods: The number of nucleated cells in each sample was estimated by amplification of reference gene primers within the assay. To quantify the absolute abundance of each unique TCRbeta CDR3 rearrangement, sequence reads were collapsed and filtered. For each sample, productive Simpson clonality was calculated by taking the square root of Simpson's diversity index across productive rearrangements. TCRdb took this table from immuneACCESS and kept in-frame rearrangements with V and J called. Such tables lack part of the clones; where checked against another copy, unresolved V genes explain under half of the gap, and the rest is unexplained. That table gives V, J and clone size, and the DNA gave D and trimming. The table for this sample lists 200,000 or so clones; around 77% of them were counted only once. The ten largest account for roughly 17% of the sample.

The junction shows trimming of 0 bases on V and 0 bases on J, plus 6 bases between the germline ends. Reading the germline V gene (reference sequence) gives CDR1 SGHNT and CDR2 YYREEE. The CDR3, cysteine through phenylalanine, is 14 amino acids long. The kept DNA is CDR3 alone, 42 bases in frame from the first base. What the research found in general, with its limitations: The quantity of clinical and demographic metadata differed by source and by participant and was supplied without curation.

The chain was built from TRBV5-4 and TRBJ1-1; no D gene can be assigned with confidence. The sample consisted of peripheral blood. The TCR sequence derives from a man in his 60s with active or convalescent COVID-19. CDR3 loop: CASSLVGVNTEAFF. The nucleotide sequence is given as TGTGCCAGCAGCTTGGTAGGAGTGAACACTGAAGCTTTCTTT.